This T cell receptor beta chain was found in a study of T cell changes during pregnancy in multiple sclerosis. Libraries were prepared by immunoSEQ multiplex PCR; TCRdb keeps only in-frame clonotypes and omits some of them. The sample lists around 30,000 clones, roughly 90% occurring once. This CDR3 comprises 14 residues. Trimming left V 4 bases short and J 2 bases short, with 11 bases between. The germline CDR1 and CDR2 sequences are MNHEY and SMNVEV (reference sequence). The receptor was derived from a female donor with multiple sclerosis, enrolled in a pregnancy study. This material consisted of CD8+ T cells from peripheral blood mononuclear cells, taken in the third trimester of pregnancy. The gene calls are TRBV27 and TRBJ1-1; tentative D call: TRBD1 (5 bases). The CDR3 reads CASSWGSTNTEAFF. CDR3 DNA sequence: TGTGCCAGCAGTTGGGGCAGCACCAACACTGAAGCTTTCTTT.